This passage covers 27 T cell receptor beta chains from one sample sequenced in a study of neurological immune-mediated disorders. MiXCR, run by TCRdb on the 5' RACE reads, gives a single entry per CDR3 protein. Among 50,000 or so distinct CDR3 sequences listed, around a sixth were seen once. Input material: PBMCs. The receptors were sampled from a man aged 55-75 years in good health.

The chain joins TRBV27 to TRBJ2-5, with TRBD2 identical over 8 bases. In germline, CDR1 is MNHEY, CDR2 SMNVEV (reference sequence). With 6 bases clipped from V and 11 bases from J, the junction kept 23 bases outside the gene matches. The CDR3 contains 17 residues. CDR3 DNA sequence: TGTGCCAGCAGCTATCGCTCCGTCCGGGAGGGCCAGGATGAGCAGTACTTC. Translation: CASSYRSVREGQDEQYF.

Many counts were recorded for this clonotype. The chain uses TRBV6-5 and TRBJ2-7, with TRBD1 identical over 9 bases. V gave up 2 bases and J gave up 2 bases; unmatched junction bases: 7. This CDR3 has 16 residues. Germline V CDR1 and CDR2: MNHEY, SVGAGI. CDR3 bases: TGTGCCAGCAGTTACACCGGGACAGGGCCCGCCTACGAGCAGTACTTC. Residues: CASSYTGTGPAYEQYF.

This clonotype was recorded many times. The V and J genes are TRBV7-2 and TRBJ2-6, with D perhaps TRBD2 (6 bases). V lost 5 bases to trimming and J lost 4 bases, with 15 bases between them. The CDR3 has 16 residues. Germline V gene sequence: CDR1 SGHTA, CDR2 FQGNSA. Written as DNA, the CDR3 is TGTGCCAGCAGCCCGGGGGTCCAGACAGGGGCCAACGTCCTGACTTTC. Translating it yields CASSPGVQTGANVLTF.

V is TRBV29-1 and J is TRBJ2-7; D may be TRBD1 (6 bases). Germline-derived CDR1 and CDR2 are SQVTM and ANQGSEA. This CDR3 has 13 amino acids. V shed 6 bases and J shed 13 bases, with 25 bases lying between them. In DNA, the CDR3 is TGCAGCGTGGCCGCCGACAGGCTGGGGCAGTACTACTTC. It encodes CSVAADRLGQYYF.

J is TRBJ1-2 and V is TRBV7-2, with a possible D match to TRBD1 (5 bases). Trimming took 5 bases from V and 3 from J, leaving 13 bases between them. The CDR3 contains 14 residues. Germline lookup yields CDR1 SGHTA and CDR2 FQGNSA. The DNA of the CDR3 is TGTGCCAGCAGCCTTGTCCAGGGATACTATGGCTACACCTTC. It encodes CASSLVQGYYGYTF.

Of note for this clonotype: A read error may explain this, as a much larger clone is one base away. The gene calls are TRBV10-3 and TRBJ1-6, with 11 bases aligning to TRBD1. V trimming: 8 bases; J trimming: 10 bases; junction bases outside the gene matches: 7. Germline V lookup: CDR1 ENHRY, CDR2 SYGVKD. This CDR3 has 14 residues. The CDR3 sequence is CAIWPGTGGSPLHF. The CDR3, as DNA: TGTGCCATCTGGCCCGGGACAGGGGGGTCACCCCTCCACTTT.

At least ten counts were recorded for this clonotype. The CDR3 region is CASSKVSTAQHF. Written as DNA, the CDR3 is TGTGCCAGTAGTAAGGTCAGCACAGCCCAGCATTTT. The chain uses TRBV19 and TRBJ1-5; D is uncertain. CDR1 is LNHDA and CDR2 is SQIVND in the germline V gene (reference sequence). The germline V and J ends were trimmed by 4 bases and 11 bases, with 12 bases remaining between them. This CDR3 is built from 12 residues.

In this sample, this clonotype turned up many times. The chain links TRBV7-2 to TRBJ2-1; D is tentatively TRBD1 or TRBD2 (5 bases each). CDR1 and CDR2 from the germline V gene are SGHTA and FQGNSA. The CDR3 is 13 residues long. Trimming pared 1 base from V and 9 bases from J, leaving 10 bases between. Here the CDR3 DNA reads TGTGCCAGCAGCTTAGGGGGGAAGGGTGAGCAGTTCTTC. This codes for CASSLGGKGEQFF. The full variable domain, rest sourced from reference TRBV7-2 and TRBJ2-1, is GAGVSQSPSNKVTEKGKDVELRCDPISGHTALYWYRQSLGQGLEFLIYFQGNSAPDKSGLPSDRFSAERTGGSVSTLTIQRTQQEDSAVYLCASSLGGKGEQFFGPGTRLTVL.

This clonotype appeared many times. The gene calls are TRBV7-8 and TRBJ2-2; D is perhaps TRBD1 (6 bases). Trimming left V 1 base short and J 8 bases short, with 11 bases between. Germline V CDR1 and CDR2: SGHVS, FQNEAQ. The CDR3 consists of 14 residues. The CDR3 loop reads CASSLDRAAGELFF. The CDR3 DNA reads as TGTGCCAGCAGCTTAGACAGGGCGGCAGGGGAGCTGTTTTTT.

This clonotype was seen at least ten times. V is TRBV28 and J is TRBJ2-7; D is uncertain. The CDR3 length is 10 residues. Trimming cost V 7 bases and J 6 bases, with 7 bases left between them. The germline gives CDR1 MDHEN, CDR2 SYDVKM. The CDR3, as DNA: TGTGCCAGCATGCGGCGCGAGCAGTACTTC. The encoded protein is CASMRREQYF.

This clonotype was counted many times. The CDR3 here is CASSLGGQLPYEQYF. DNA for the CDR3: TGTGCCAGCAGCTTAGGAGGGCAATTACCCTACGAGCAGTACTTC. The gene calls are TRBV7-3 and TRBJ2-7; tentative D call: TRBD2 (6 bases). The CDR3 loop spans 15 amino acids. Between the trimmed V and J ends, which lost 2 bases and 2 bases, there was a span of 13 bases. Looked up from germline, CDR1 is SGHTA and CDR2 is FQGTGA.

The chain employs TRBV5-1 and TRBJ1-1, with D unresolved. Trimming took off 3 bases at V and 3 bases at J, with 3 bases between the two ends. The CDR3 length is 11 residues. Looked up from germline, CDR1 is SGHRS and CDR2 is YFSETQ. CDR3 sequence reads: CASSSDTEAFF. The CDR3 DNA reads TGCGCCAGCAGCTCGGACACTGAAGCTTTCTTT.

This clonotype was seen repeatedly, ten times or more. The chain joins TRBV7-6 to TRBJ1-5; D not certain. This CDR3 has 13 amino acids. The V gene's germline CDR1 is SGHVS and CDR2 FNYEAQ. The germline V and J ends were trimmed by 4 bases and 3 bases, with 7 bases remaining between them. The DNA of the CDR3 is TGTGCCAGCAGCTGGGCCCTCAATCAGCCCCAGCATTTT. Amino acids: CASSWALNQPQHF.

This clonotype was seen many times. This sequence joins TRBV20-1 and TRBJ2-7, with D tentatively TRBD2 (5 bases). Trimming left V 2 bases short and J 3 bases short, with 14 bases between. The CDR3 consists of 14 residues. CDR1 is DFQATT, CDR2 SNEGSKA, per germline (reference sequence). This chain's CDR3 is CSARPNPGNYEQYF. The CDR3 nucleotides read TGCAGTGCTAGACCCAACCCGGGGAACTACGAGCAGTACTTC.

In this sample, this clonotype turned up many times. The V and J genes are TRBV10-3 and TRBJ2-1; D is undetermined. Per germline, CDR1 ENHRY and CDR2 SYGVKD. CDR3 size: 13 residues. The germline V and J ends were trimmed by 0 bases and 7 bases, with 7 bases remaining between them. The CDR3 loop reads CAISESTENEQFF. As DNA, the CDR3 is TGTGCCATCAGTGAGTCGACTGAGAATGAGCAGTTCTTC.

This clonotype appeared many times. CDR3 sequence (DNA): TGTGCCAGCACCCTAGCGGGGAAAGAGACCCAGTACTTC. Protein sequence: CASTLAGKETQYF. The chain employs TRBV7-2 and TRBJ2-5; 9 nucleotides align to TRBD2. Germline V gene sequence: CDR1 SGHTA, CDR2 FQGNSA. The CDR3 consists of 13 residues. Losses at the gene ends were 7 bases for V and 3 bases for J; bases not matched to a gene: 3.

This clonotype was counted ten times or more. The chain employs TRBV6-6 and TRBJ2-6; 11 nucleotides agree with TRBD1. The junction had 4 bases not matched to a gene; V was cut back by 6 bases and J by 0 bases. The CDR3 contains 17 residues. In germline, CDR1 is MNHNY, CDR2 SVGAGI (reference sequence). CDR3 nucleotides: TGTGCCAGCAGCCGGGACAGGGGGATCTCTGGGGCCAACGTCCTGACTTTC. This gives the protein CASSRDRGISGANVLTF.

This clonotype was picked up many times. The chain has TRBV5-6 and TRBJ2-1; D remains ambiguous. From germline, CDR1 is SGHDT and CDR2 YYEEEE. Trimming shortened V by 0 bases and J by 5 bases, and 3 bases separated the two germline ends. The CDR3 has 12 residues. The CDR3 loop is CASSLGDNEQFF. For the CDR3, the DNA is TGTGCCAGCAGCTTGGGCGACAATGAGCAGTTCTTC.

Only one count was recorded for this clonotype. The J gene is TRBJ2-2, the V gene TRBV7-3; 8 positions agree with TRBD1. Germline loops: CDR1 SGHTA, CDR2 FQGTGA. The ends lost 5 bases at V and 8 bases at J; junction bases unmatched: 13. The CDR3 loop spans 16 amino acids. CDR3 in amino acids: CASSPRGRGLSGELFF. DNA of the CDR3: TGTGCCAGCAGCCCCCGGGGCAGGGGGCTGAGTGGGGAGCTGTTTTTT. Complete variable domain (other parts from reference TRBV7-3 and TRBJ2-2): GAGVSQTPSNKVTEKGKYVELRCDPISGHTALYWYRQSLGQGPEFLIYFQGTGAADDSGLPNDRFFAVRPEGSVSTLKIQRTERGDSAVYLCASSPRGRGLSGELFFGEGSRLTVL.

V usage is TRBV5-1 and J usage is TRBJ2-3, with 10 bases aligning to TRBD2. The CDR3 has 15 amino acids. Germline assignment: CDR1 SGHRS and CDR2 YFSETQ. V gave up 6 bases and J gave up 1 base; unmatched junction bases: 5. The CDR3 coding sequence is TGCGCCAGCAATGGACTAGCGGATGGCACAGATACGCAGTATTTT. Protein product: CASNGLADGTDTQYF.

This clonotype came up many times. The V gene is TRBV4-2, the J gene TRBJ2-1, with a tentative D call TRBD2 (5 bases). The CDR3 is made up of 14 amino acids. Trimming shortened V by 4 bases and J by 4 bases, and 11 bases separated the two germline ends. In germline, CDR1 is LGHNA, CDR2 YNFKEQ. CDR3 bases: TGTGCCAGCAGCCCCCAGCGGCGATACAATGAGCAGTTCTTC. Translated: CASSPQRRYNEQFF.

This clonotype was seen just once. One end of the junction does not line up with germline, which may come from a read error. This sequence joins TRBV20-1 and TRBJ2-7; tentative D call: TRBD2 (6 bases). Germline loops: CDR1 DFQATT, CDR2 SNEGSKA (reference sequence). CDR3 length: 15 amino acids. The CDR3 coding sequence is TGCAGTGCCGTGGGGCTCTCGGGACTTTCCTACGAGCAGTACTTT. It codes for CSAVGLSGLSYEQYF.

The sample holds many counts of this clonotype. V usage is TRBV14 and J usage is TRBJ1-2; 8 bases align to TRBD1. From germline, CDR1 is SGHDN and CDR2 FVKESK. V gave up 1 base and J gave up 5 bases; unmatched junction bases: 3. The CDR3 loop spans 14 amino acids. The CDR3 region is CASSQGTGKYGYTF. CDR3 nucleotide sequence: TGTGCCAGCAGCCAAGGGACAGGGAAATATGGCTACACCTTC.

This clonotype was seen a handful of times. V and J are TRBV6-2 or TRBV6-3 and TRBJ2-1, with a possible D match to TRBD1 (6 bases). V dropped 7 bases and J dropped 8 bases, with 21 bases sitting between them. This CDR3 is 15 amino acids long. The germline V gene encodes CDR1 MNHEY and CDR2 SVGEGT. CDR3 in amino acids: CASTPDSQPWDEQFF. The CDR3 region has the DNA TGTGCCAGCACACCGGACAGCCAACCTTGGGATGAGCAGTTCTTC.

This clonotype was seen repeatedly, ten times or more. J is TRBJ2-1 and V is TRBV7-2, with TRBD2 matching over 11 bases. Germline V CDR1 and CDR2: SGHTA, FQGNSA. The CDR3 spans 16 residues. V shed 3 bases, J shed 7 bases, and the junction held 8 bases outside the gene matches. For the CDR3, the DNA is TGTGCCAGCAGCTTCGTGACTAGCGGGAATAAAAATGAGCAGTTCTTC. It is translated as CASSFVTSGNKNEQFF.

As for this clonotype: One end of the junction fails to match germline, which may point to a read error. The chain carries TRBV7-7 and TRBJ2-2; TRBD2 is a possible D gene (5 bases). The CDR3 is made up of 16 amino acids. The germline V gene encodes CDR1 SSHAT and CDR2 FNYEAQ (reference sequence). CDR3 coding DNA: TGTTCCAGCAGCCCTGGTGGAGCGGTGAACACCGGGGAGCTGTTTTTT. Translation: CSSSPGGAVNTGELFF. The variable domain in full, completed from reference TRBV7-7 and TRBJ2-2, reads GAGVSQSPRYKVTKRGQDVTLRCDPISSHATLYWYQQALGQGPEFLTYFNYEAQPDKSGLPSDRFSAERPEGSISTLTIQRTEQRDSAMYRCSSSPGGAVNTGELFFGEGSRLTVL.

This clonotype was seen just once. The chain joins TRBV7-9 to TRBJ2-1; 13 nucleotides line up with TRBD2. The CDR3 has 15 amino acids. Germline trimming cut 5 bases from V and 8 bases from J; bases unmatched to any gene: 6. Germline-derived CDR1 and CDR2 are SEHNR and FQNEAQ (reference sequence). Here the CDR3 DNA reads TGTGCCAGCAGCACTAGCGGGGGGGCTCGGTATGAGCAGTTCTTC. This translates into CASSTSGGARYEQFF.